This TCR beta chain was captured by sequencing in a study of response to subunit inactivated influenza vaccine. Overall study findings and caveats: Researchers suggested that each seasonal influenza vaccination recruits few new T cells.

One entry per CDR3 protein results from TCRdb running MiXCR on the RT-PCR reads. This sample carries some 520,000 distinct CDR3 sequences, 16% of them seen once, and the ten largest clones take 3% to 3.5%. This clonotype was counted between two and nine times. Its antigen is as yet unknown. Per the germline V gene, CDR1 is MDHEN and CDR2 is SYDVKM. The CDR3 totals 12 residues. Between the trimmed V and J ends, which lost 3 bases and 7 bases, there was a span of 7 bases. The receptor was derived from a man between 45 and 75 years old who received an inactivated influenza vaccine. V usage is TRBV28 and J usage is TRBJ2-1; D not certain. The sample here was CD4+ T cells sorted from PBMCs, taken about 23 months after vaccination. The CDR3 DNA reads as TGTGCCAGCAGTTTCCTGGTTAATGAGCAGTTCTTC. This translates into CASSFLVNEQFF.